This T cell receptor beta chain was found in a study of blood T cell repertoires in COVID-19. Study-wide background: T cells, B-cell-depleted T cells, or PBMCs supplied cDNA or gDNA.

Data came from immunoSEQ multiplex PCR; TCRdb stores just in-frame clones and leaves some out. The table has about 140,000 clones, about 91% seen once. Germline V lookup: CDR1 MNHEY, CDR2 SVGAGI. Trimming stripped 2 bases from V and 0 bases from J, with 13 bases between. The length of the CDR3 is 16 residues. The chain combines TRBV6-5 with TRBJ1-1; D perhaps matches TRBD1 (5 bases). Sequenced: peripheral blood. The TCR was taken from a woman in her sixties with acute or convalescent COVID-19. CDR3 residues: CASSYTAGRLNTEAFF. In DNA, the CDR3 is TGTGCCAGCAGTTACACCGCAGGGAGGCTGAACACTGAAGCTTTCTTT.